Included here is one T cell receptor (beta chain) sequence, with context. The repertoire was sequenced with immunoSEQ multiplex PCR; TCRdb's copy has only in-frame clones and lacks some. The table has around 92,000 clones, around 84% seen once; the top ten hold approximately 13%. The data are from a study of blood T cell repertoires in COVID-19. Trimming removed 3 bases at V and 1 base at J, with 6 bases between. The CDR3 runs 13 residues. Germline CDR1 reads MNHEY; CDR2 reads SMNVEV (reference sequence). The chain uses TRBV27 and TRBJ1-2; unclear D gene. Material: peripheral blood. The receptor comes from a woman aged 60 to 75 in a cohort sampled during active or convalescent COVID-19. CDR3 in amino acids: CASSFGLNYGYTF. The CDR3 coding sequence is TGTGCCAGCAGTTTTGGGCTTAACTATGGCTACACCTTC.